This section outlines one T cell receptor (beta chain) sequence together with its context. The assay was immunoSEQ multiplex PCR, and TCRdb's table has in-frame clones only and misses some. This table holds about 58,000 clones, more than 75% found once. The length of the CDR3 is 15 residues. Trimming removed 1 base at V and 6 bases at J, with 13 bases between. Germline V lookup: CDR1 SGHVS, CDR2 FNYEAQ. This entry belongs to a study of cytomegalovirus exposure and HLA in healthy donors. The sequencing input was PBMCs. This receptor was obtained from a man between 18 and 35 years old in good health and CMV-seronegative. The rearrangement joins TRBV7-6 to TRBJ2-1; D might be TRBD2 (6 bases). This chain's CDR3 is CASSLVVEGGNEQFF. Written as DNA, the CDR3 is TGTGCCAGCAGCTTAGTTGTTGAGGGAGGCAATGAGCAGTTCTTC.